The 19 T cell receptor beta chains below were found in one sample sequenced in a study of blood T cell repertoires in COVID-19. Clones were sequenced by immunoSEQ multiplex PCR, and TCRdb holds only the in-frame ones, with some missing. The table records roughly 150,000 clones, approximately 90% of them present only once. Sample: peripheral blood. The receptors were gathered from a man between 18 and 29 years old with COVID-19, enrolled during active disease.

V gene TRBV28 combines with J gene TRBJ2-1; tentative D call: TRBD1 (6 bases). CDR1 and CDR2 from the germline V gene are MDHEN and SYDVKM. This CDR3 contains 14 residues. The V end was cut by 6 bases, the J end by 2 bases, with 11 bases between. In nucleotides, the CDR3 is TGTGCCAGCAGACGACAGGTCCCCTACAATGAGCAGTTCTTC. Protein: CASRRQVPYNEQFF.

This sequence joins TRBV28 and TRBJ2-1; 8 bases agree with TRBD2. The trim removed 6 bases at V and 7 bases at J, leaving 5 bases unmatched. This CDR3 has 13 residues. Looked up from germline, CDR1 is MDHEN and CDR2 is SYDVKM. This chain's CDR3 is CASRLPGGNEQFF. CDR3 nucleotides: TGTGCCAGCAGACTCCCGGGGGGGAATGAGCAGTTCTTC.

The chain has TRBV2 and TRBJ2-4; 9 bases align to TRBD1. The J segment lost 0 bases and the V segment lost 9 bases, leaving 3 bases of the junction unmatched. Germline loops: CDR1 SNHLY, CDR2 FYNNEI. The CDR3 covers 14 residues. CDR3 sequence reads: CARTGGLAKNIQYF. The CDR3 DNA follows: TGTGCCAGGACAGGGGGTTTAGCCAAAAACATTCAGTACTTC.

V usage is TRBV7-6 and J usage is TRBJ2-2, with D possibly TRBD1 on 6 matching bases. V was shortened by 4 bases and J by 2 bases, with 8 bases between the two germline ends. Germline CDR1 is SGHVS and CDR2 is FNYEAQ. The CDR3 runs to 14 residues. The DNA for the CDR3 is TGTGCCAGCAGCTCCGGGACAAACACCGGGGAGCTGTTTTTT. Amino acids: CASSSGTNTGELFF.

The chain carries TRBV27 and TRBJ2-1, with 8 bases lining up with TRBD2. V gave up 5 bases and J gave up 1 base; unmatched junction bases: 7. Germline values: CDR1 MNHEY, CDR2 SMNVEV (reference sequence). The CDR3 is 16 residues long. CDR3 in amino acids: CASSISGSWSYNEQFF. The CDR3 coding sequence is TGTGCCAGCAGTATCAGCGGGAGTTGGTCCTACAATGAGCAGTTCTTC.

The genes are TRBV14 and TRBJ1-1; D not certain. This CDR3 region has 14 residues. Germline CDR1 and CDR2: SGHDN and FVKESK. V was clipped by 2 bases and J by 6 bases, with 13 bases between them. CDR3 protein: CASSQSPGFAEAFF. Written as DNA, the CDR3 is TGTGCCAGCAGCCAAAGTCCAGGATTCGCTGAAGCTTTCTTT.

The rearrangement uses TRBV6-2 or TRBV6-3 and TRBJ1-1; TRBD1 is a possible D gene (6 bases). From germline, CDR1 is MNHEY and CDR2 SVGEGT. The length of the CDR3 is 13 residues. Trimming stripped 5 bases from V and 6 bases from J, with 13 bases between. CDR3 DNA sequence: TGTGCCAGCAGTCAAGGACAGTACTCTGAAGCTTTCTTT. This encodes CASSQGQYSEAFF.

The rearrangement joins TRBV19 to TRBJ2-7; a weak D match, TRBD1 (5 bases). Deletions cut 2 bases from V and 3 bases from J, with 23 bases between. CDR1 and CDR2 from the germline V gene are LNHDA and SQIVND (reference sequence). The CDR3 has 18 residues. CDR3 bases: TGTGCCAGTAGTATAAGATCGGCAGGGTCCTCCGTCGACTACGAGCAGTACTTC. This encodes CASSIRSAGSSVDYEQYF.

The chain combines TRBV10-3 with TRBJ1-2; D is undetermined. The V and J ends lost 2 bases and 4 bases respectively, with 8 bases between them. CDR3 length equals 13 residues. CDR1 is ENHRY and CDR2 is SYGVKD in the germline V gene. CDR3 sequence (DNA): TGTGCCATCAGTGAGCGGGGAAGCTATGGCTACACCTTC. The encoded protein is CAISERGSYGYTF.

The chain is built from TRBV6-2 or TRBV6-3 and TRBJ2-3; 11 bases map to TRBD2. The CDR3 contains 16 residues. The V gene's germline CDR1 is MNHEY and CDR2 SVGEGT. Trimming at V came to 5 bases and at J to 5 bases, leaving 9 bases not matched to a gene. The CDR3 DNA is TGTGCCAGCAGTAACACCCTAGCGGGAGGCCGAGATACGCAGTATTTT. This translates into CASSNTLAGGRDTQYF.

The genes are TRBV9 and TRBJ2-7, with D perhaps matching TRBD2 (5 bases). Looked up from germline, CDR1 is SGDLS and CDR2 is YYNGEE. CDR3 length: 14 amino acids. Between the trimmed V and J ends, which lost 0 bases and 3 bases, there was a span of 10 bases. In nucleotides, the CDR3 is TGTGCCAGCAGCGTAGGTGGACTGTACTACGAGCAGTACTTC. Translation: CASSVGGLYYEQYF.

The chain joins TRBV30 to TRBJ2-7; TRBD1 matches 9 bases. CDR1 and CDR2 from the germline V gene are GTSNPN and SVGIG (reference sequence). CDR3 length: 12 amino acids. The CDR3 region has the DNA TGTGCTAGGGGGGACAGGGCCTACGAGCAGTACTTC. Translated: CARGDRAYEQYF.

The table lists this clone with a few counts. The chain is built from TRBV6-6 and TRBJ2-1, with a possible D match to TRBD1 (6 bases). This CDR3 region has 13 residues. Germline CDR1 MNHNY, CDR2 SVGAGI (reference sequence). V dropped 2 bases and J dropped 9 bases, with 11 bases sitting between them. The CDR3 reads CASSYPQGSEQFF. As DNA, the CDR3 is TGTGCCAGCAGTTACCCGCAGGGGAGTGAGCAGTTCTTC.

This chain uses TRBV10-3 with TRBJ2-3, with a possible D match to TRBD2 (5 bases). This CDR3 comprises 15 residues. Germline-derived CDR1 and CDR2 are ENHRY and SYGVKD. The V and J ends lost 3 bases and 2 bases respectively, with 12 bases between them. CDR3: CAISETSGTTDTQYF. CDR3 DNA sequence: TGTGCCATCAGTGAAACCAGCGGCACCACAGATACGCAGTATTTT.

The CDR3 sequence is CASSLMERETQYF. CDR3 DNA sequence: TGTGCCAGCTCACTAATGGAGCGGGAGACCCAGTACTTC. The chain carries TRBV18 and TRBJ2-5; maybe TRBD2 (5 bases). Between the trimmed V and J ends, which lost 4 bases and 5 bases, there was a span of 11 bases. CDR1 and CDR2 (germline): KGHSH, LQKENI. The CDR3 has 13 residues.

The chain carries TRBV9 and TRBJ2-1, with TRBD2 identical over 8 bases. The CDR3 has 12 amino acids. Looked up from germline, CDR1 is SGDLS and CDR2 is YYNGEE. J was trimmed by 9 bases and V by 7 bases; bases with no gene match: 6. The CDR3 is CASGLAVGEQFF. The CDR3, as DNA: TGTGCCAGCGGACTAGCCGTTGGTGAGCAGTTCTTC.

This clone was seen more than once but under ten times. The rearrangement joins TRBV11-3 to TRBJ2-7; 8 bases are shared with TRBD2. There are 13 residues in the CDR3. The V segment lost 6 bases and the J segment 6 bases; nucleotides outside the gene matches: 7. From germline, CDR1 is SGHNT and CDR2 YENEEA. CDR3 sequence: CASSPPGGTEQYF. CDR3 DNA sequence: TGTGCCAGCAGTCCTCCGGGAGGGACCGAGCAGTACTTC.

The J gene is TRBJ1-1, the V gene TRBV15, with D unresolved. V lost 7 bases, J lost 10 bases, and 22 bases lay in between. Germline CDR1 reads LNHNV; CDR2 reads YYDKDF (reference sequence). This CDR3 region has 14 residues. CDR3 sequence reads: CATTPGTSGFGAFF. DNA for the CDR3: TGTGCCACCACCCCAGGTACATCGGGGTTCGGAGCTTTCTTT.

This chain joins TRBV7-7 and TRBJ2-7; possibly TRBD1 for D (5 bases). The V end was cut by 3 bases, the J end by 0 bases, with 9 bases between. Germline CDR1 is SSHAT and CDR2 is FNYEAQ (reference sequence). CDR3 length: 14 amino acids. CDR3 DNA: TGTGCCAGCAGCTTGGACACCAACTCCTACGAGCAGTACTTC. Translated: CASSLDTNSYEQYF.